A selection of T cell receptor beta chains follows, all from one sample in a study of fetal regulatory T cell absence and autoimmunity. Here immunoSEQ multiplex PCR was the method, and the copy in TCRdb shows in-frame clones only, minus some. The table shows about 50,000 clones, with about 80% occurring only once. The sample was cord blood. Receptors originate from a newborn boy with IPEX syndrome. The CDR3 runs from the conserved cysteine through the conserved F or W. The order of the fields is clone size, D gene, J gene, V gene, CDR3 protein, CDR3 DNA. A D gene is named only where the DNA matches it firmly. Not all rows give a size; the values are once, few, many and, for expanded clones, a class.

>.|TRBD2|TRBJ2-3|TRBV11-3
CASSLPQTLANTQYF
TGTGCCAGCAGCTTACCACAGACACTAGCGAATACGCAGTATTTT
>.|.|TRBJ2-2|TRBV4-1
CASSQVQYGELFF
TGCGCCAGCAGCCAAGTTCAGTACGGGGAGCTGTTTTTT
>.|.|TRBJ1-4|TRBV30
CAWSVGEKLFF
TGTGCCTGGAGTGTGGGTGAAAAACTGTTTTTT
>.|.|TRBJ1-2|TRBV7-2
CASSLAQGDGYTF
TGTGCCAGCAGCTTAGCACAGGGTGATGGCTACACCTTC
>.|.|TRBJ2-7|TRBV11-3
CASSIVPGQLAYEQYF
TGTGCCAGCAGCATCGTACCGGGACAATTGGCCTACGAGCAGTACTTC
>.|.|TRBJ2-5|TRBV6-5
CASSSDRGRETQYF
TGTGCCAGCAGCTCCGATCGGGGGAGAGAGACCCAGTACTTC
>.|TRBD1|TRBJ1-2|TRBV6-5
CASSYSPRGDGYTF
TGTGCCAGCAGTTATAGTCCCAGGGGGGATGGCTACACCTTC
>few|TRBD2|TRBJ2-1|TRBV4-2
CASSLPTSGTYNEQFF
TGTGCCAGCAGCCTTCCGACTAGCGGTACCTACAATGAGCAGTTCTTC
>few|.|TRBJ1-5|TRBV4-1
CASSNREGQPQHF
TGCGCCAGCAGTAACAGGGAGGGCCAGCCCCAGCATTTT
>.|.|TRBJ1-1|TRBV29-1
CSVEPGRFEAFF
TGCAGCGTTGAACCAGGGAGGTTTGAAGCTTTCTTT
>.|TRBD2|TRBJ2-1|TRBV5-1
CASSLGGSPSNEQFF
TGCGCCAGCAGCTTGGGCGGGAGCCCGAGTAATGAGCAGTTCTTC
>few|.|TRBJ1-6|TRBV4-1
CASSPLLGQDNSPLHF
TGCGCCAGCAGCCCTCTCTTAGGGCAGGATAATTCACCCCTCCACTTT
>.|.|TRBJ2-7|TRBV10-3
CASSILSTFPYEQYF
TGTGCCAGCAGCATCCTATCGACTTTTCCCTACGAGCAGTACTTC
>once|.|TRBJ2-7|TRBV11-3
CASSLGSGYEQYF
TGTGCCAGCAGCTTAGGATCTGGATACGAGCAGTACTTC
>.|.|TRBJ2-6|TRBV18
CASSGTGANVLTF
TGTGCCAGCTCAGGAACCGGGGCCAACGTCCTGACTTTC
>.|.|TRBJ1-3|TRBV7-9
CASSLVGADSGNTIYF
TGTGCCAGCAGCTTAGTTGGGGCTGATTCTGGAAACACCATATATTTT
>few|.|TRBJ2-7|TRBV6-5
CASTLALGGEQYF
TGTGCCAGCACCTTAGCCCTGGGAGGCGAGCAGTACTTC
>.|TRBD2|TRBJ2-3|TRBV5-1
CASSSGSADTQYF
TGCGCCAGCTCTAGCGGGAGCGCAGATACGCAGTATTTT
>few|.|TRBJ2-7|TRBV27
CASSFHGPSSYEQYF
TGTGCCAGCAGTTTCCACGGCCCGAGCTCCTACGAGCAGTACTTC
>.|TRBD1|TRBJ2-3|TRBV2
CASSEAGTGGADTQYF
TGTGCCAGCAGTGAAGCGGGGACAGGGGGCGCAGATACGCAGTATTTT
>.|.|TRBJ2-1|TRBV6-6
CASSSLDREQFF
TGTGCCAGCAGTTCTCTGGACCGTGAGCAGTTCTTC
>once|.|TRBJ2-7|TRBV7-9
CASSPPGLYEQYF
TGTGCCAGCAGCCCCCCCGGGCTCTACGAGCAGTACTTC
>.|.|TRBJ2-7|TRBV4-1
CASSQDRHGLYEQYF
TGCGCCAGCAGCCAAGATAGGCACGGCCTCTACGAGCAGTACTTC
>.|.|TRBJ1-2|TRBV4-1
CASSSSRLQPTRDGYTF
TGCGCCAGCAGCTCATCCCGACTACAGCCAACCCGTGATGGCTACACCTTC
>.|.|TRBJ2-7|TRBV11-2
CASSLGQTYEQYF
TGTGCCAGCAGCTTAGGACAGACCTACGAGCAGTACTTC
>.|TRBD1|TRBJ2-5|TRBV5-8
CAIDRDEETQYF
TGTGCCATCGACAGGGATGAAGAGACCCAGTACTTC
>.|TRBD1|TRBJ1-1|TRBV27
CASSSYRGHYTEAFF
TGTGCCAGCAGTTCCTACAGGGGTCATTACACTGAAGCTTTCTTT
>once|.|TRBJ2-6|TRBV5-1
CASSFSGANVLTF
TGCGCCAGCAGCTTCTCTGGGGCCAACGTCCTGACTTTC
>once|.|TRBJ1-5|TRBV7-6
CASSNRGQPQHF
TGTGCCAGCAGTAACCGGGGTCAGCCCCAGCATTTT
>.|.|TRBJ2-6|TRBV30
CAWSGGPGANVLTF
TGTGCCTGGAGTGGGGGACCTGGGGCCAACGTCCTGACTTTC
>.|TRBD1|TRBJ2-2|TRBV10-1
CASSADRGTGELFF
TGCGCCAGCAGTGCCGACAGGGGCACCGGGGAGCTGTTTTTT
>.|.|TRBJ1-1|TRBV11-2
CASSPEKFLNTEAFF
TGTGCCAGCAGCCCCGAGAAATTCCTGAACACTGAAGCTTTCTTT
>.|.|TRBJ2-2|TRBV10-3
CAISESTAGFAGELFF
TGTGCCATCAGTGAGTCGACCGCGGGCTTTGCCGGGGAGCTGTTTTTT
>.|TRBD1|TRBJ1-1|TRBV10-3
CAISEGQGTEAFF
TGTGCCATCAGTGAGGGACAGGGCACTGAAGCTTTCTTT
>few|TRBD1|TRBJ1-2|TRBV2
CASRPGTGGHGYTF
TGTGCCAGCAGGCCTGGGACAGGTGGCCATGGCTACACCTTC
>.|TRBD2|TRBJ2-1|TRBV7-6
CASSLDSGLYNEQFF
TGTGCCAGCAGCTTAGATAGCGGGTTGTACAATGAGCAGTTCTTC
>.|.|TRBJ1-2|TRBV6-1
CASSEVFYYGYTF
TGTGCCAGCAGTGAAGTTTTTTACTATGGCTACACCTTC
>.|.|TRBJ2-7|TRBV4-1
CASSQDQGPYEQYF
TGCGCCAGCAGCCAAGATCAGGGTCCCTACGAGCAGTACTTC
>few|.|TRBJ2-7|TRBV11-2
CASSSPSYEQYF
TGTGCCAGCAGCTCCCCCTCCTACGAGCAGTACTTC
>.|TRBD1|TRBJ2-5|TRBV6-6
CASSYLSGQGLTQYF
TGTGCCAGCAGTTACCTGTCGGGACAGGGACTCACCCAGTACTTC
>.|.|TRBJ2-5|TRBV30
CAWSVRETQYF
TGTGCCTGGAGTGTACGAGAGACCCAGTACTTC
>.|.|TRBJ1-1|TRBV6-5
CASSITQVNTEAFF
TGTGCCAGCAGTATTACACAGGTGAACACTGAAGCTTTCTTT
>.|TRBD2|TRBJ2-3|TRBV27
CASSLYSGGGTDTQYF
TGTGCCAGCAGTTTATATAGCGGGGGAGGCACAGATACGCAGTATTTT
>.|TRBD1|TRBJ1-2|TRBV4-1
CASRKTGGYGYTF
TGCGCCAGCAGAAAGACAGGGGGCTATGGCTACACCTTC
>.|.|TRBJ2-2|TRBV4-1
CASSPRPGELFF
TGCGCCAGCAGCCCGAGACCAGGGGAGCTGTTTTTT
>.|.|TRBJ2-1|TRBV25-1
CASSESGASYEQFF
TGTGCCAGCAGTGAAAGTGGGGCTAGCTATGAGCAGTTCTTC
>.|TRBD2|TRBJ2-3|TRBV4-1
CASSQDLRASGSTDTQYF
TGCGCCAGCAGCCAAGATCTTCGGGCTAGCGGGAGCACAGATACGCAGTATTTT
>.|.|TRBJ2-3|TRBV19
CASSTAWDTDTQYF
TGTGCCAGTAGTACGGCTTGGGACACAGATACGCAGTATTTT
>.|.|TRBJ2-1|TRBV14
CASSQVIDGGEQFF
TGTGCCAGCAGCCAAGTAATTGACGGCGGTGAGCAGTTCTTC
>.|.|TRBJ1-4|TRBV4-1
CASSQGRPNEKLFF
TGCGCCAGCAGCCAGGGAAGGCCTAATGAAAAACTGTTTTTT
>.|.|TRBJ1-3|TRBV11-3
CASSLAPIGNTIYF
TGTGCCAGCAGCTTAGCTCCCATCGGAAACACCATATATTTT
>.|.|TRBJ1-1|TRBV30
CAWSVRLGGTEAFF
TGTGCCTGGAGTGTACGGTTGGGGGGCACTGAAGCTTTCTTT